Given below is one TCR beta chain in context. This entry belongs to a study of cytomegalovirus exposure and HLA in healthy donors. The study ran its PCR with 60 Vbeta and 13 Jbeta primers. Profiling relied on immunoSEQ multiplex PCR, and the TCRdb table lists in-frame clones only, not all of them. The sample shows around 120,000 clones, approximately 78% of them seen only once. Sequenced: PBMCs. The source is a woman aged 40 to 50 in good health and CMV-seronegative.

The CDR3 is CATSRERLSIQEQFF. CDR3 DNA sequence: TGTGCCACCAGCAGAGAAAGACTATCAATTCAGGAGCAGTTCTTC. The chain is built from TRBV15 and TRBJ2-1, with D possibly TRBD2 on 5 matching bases. CDR1 is LNHNV and CDR2 is YYDKDF in the germline V gene (reference sequence). The CDR3 has 15 amino acids. Trimming took 0 bases from V and 10 from J, leaving 16 bases between them.